This T cell receptor beta chain comes out of a study of T cells in localized non-small cell lung cancer. Assay: immunoSEQ multiplex PCR; the TCRdb copy retains only in-frame clones and omits some. The sample includes about 43,000 clones, over 75% of them seen just once. The germline CDR1 and CDR2 sequences are MRHNA and SNTAGT. The CDR3 has 14 amino acids. The V segment lost 2 bases and the J segment 8 bases; nucleotides outside the gene matches: 4. The input for sequencing was PBMCs, taken before any cancer treatment. The TCR was taken from a woman between 35 and 75 years old with stage II lung adenocarcinoma. V gene TRBV6-4 combines with J gene TRBJ2-1; the match to TRBD2 covers 9 bases. In nucleotides, the CDR3 is TGTGCCAGCAGTGACCGCGGGAGGGCCGATGAGCAGTTCTTC. This encodes CASSDRGRADEQFF.